One sample yielded the 2 T cell receptor beta chains listed below, sequenced in a study of T cells in localized non-small cell lung cancer. Using immunoSEQ multiplex PCR, the repertoire was profiled, and TCRdb retains in-frame clones only, with some absent. The sample carries about 52,000 clones, roughly 86% recorded once. This sample comprised PBMCs, obtained before any cancer treatment. The receptors come from a female donor with stage II lung adenocarcinoma.

The chain combines TRBV2 with TRBJ1-5; D may be TRBD1 (5 bases). V lost 8 bases and J 6 bases, leaving 20 bases between the germline ends. The CDR3 runs 15 residues. Germline V lookup: CDR1 SNHLY, CDR2 FYNNEI. The CDR3 DNA reads as TGTGCCAGCGACCGGGACCGCCAACCCACTCAGCCCCAGCATTTT. Amino acid sequence: CASDRDRQPTQPQHF. Full variable domain (remainder filled in from reference TRBV2 and TRBJ1-5): EPEVTQTPSHQVTQMGQEVILRCVPISNHLYFYWYRQILGQKVEFLVSFYNNEISEKSEIFDDQFSVERPDGSNFTLKIRSTKLEDSAMYFCASDRDRQPTQPQHFGDGTRLSIL.

This clone was found once. The gene calls are TRBV9 and TRBJ2-1, with 8 bases matching TRBD2. This CDR3 contains 16 residues. Germline V gene lookup returns CDR1 SGDLS and CDR2 YYNGEE. With 0 bases clipped from V and 3 bases from J, the junction kept 5 bases outside the gene matches. The CDR3 DNA sequence: TGTGCCAGCAGCGTAGCTGCAAGCGGGGGCTACAATGAGCAGTTCTTC. Translated: CASSVAASGGYNEQFF.